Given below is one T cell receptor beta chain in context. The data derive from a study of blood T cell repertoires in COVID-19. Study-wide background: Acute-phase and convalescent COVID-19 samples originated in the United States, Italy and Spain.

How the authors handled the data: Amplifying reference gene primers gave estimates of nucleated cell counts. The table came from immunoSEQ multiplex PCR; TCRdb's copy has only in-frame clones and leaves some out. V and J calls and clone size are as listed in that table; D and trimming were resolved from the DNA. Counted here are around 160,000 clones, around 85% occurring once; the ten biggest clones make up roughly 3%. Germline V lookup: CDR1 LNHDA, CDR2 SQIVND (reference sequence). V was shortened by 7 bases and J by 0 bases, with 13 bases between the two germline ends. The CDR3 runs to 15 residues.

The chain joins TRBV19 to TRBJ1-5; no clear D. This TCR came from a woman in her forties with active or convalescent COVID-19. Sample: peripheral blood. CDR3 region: CASKPARYSNQPQHF. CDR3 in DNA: TGTGCCAGTAAACCAGCTAGGTATAGCAATCAGCCCCAGCATTTT. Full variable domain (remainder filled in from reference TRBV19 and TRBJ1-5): DGGITQSPKYLFRKEGQNVTLSCEQNLNHDAMYWYRQDPGQGLRLIYYSQIVNDFQKGDIAEGYSVSREKKESFPLTVTSAQKNPTAFYLCASKPARYSNQPQHFGDGTRLSIL.